This T cell receptor beta chain came from a study of T cells in Graves' hyperthyroidism and ophthalmopathy. Amplification of TCR beta CDR3 regions used RNA as the template. An initial round of RT-PCR targeting the TCR CDR3 relied on the HTBI primer set. TCRdb passed the multiplex PCR reads through MiXCR, listing each CDR3 protein once. Of approximately 610,000 distinct CDR3 sequences in the sample, roughly 17% were seen once. This CDR3 spans 17 amino acids. CDR1 and CDR2 (germline): MNHEY, SVGAGI. V dropped 0 bases and J dropped 7; count of bases not matched to a gene: 12. Sample: blood. The chain has TRBV6-5 and TRBJ2-1, with TRBD2 matching 7 bases. This clonotype was obtained from a woman aged 18-29 years with Graves' hyperthyroidism. Written as DNA, the CDR3 is TGTGCCAGCAGTTACTCGCTCGGGGGAGGGCCGGGGAATGAGCAGTTCTTC. Translated: CASSYSLGGGPGNEQFF.